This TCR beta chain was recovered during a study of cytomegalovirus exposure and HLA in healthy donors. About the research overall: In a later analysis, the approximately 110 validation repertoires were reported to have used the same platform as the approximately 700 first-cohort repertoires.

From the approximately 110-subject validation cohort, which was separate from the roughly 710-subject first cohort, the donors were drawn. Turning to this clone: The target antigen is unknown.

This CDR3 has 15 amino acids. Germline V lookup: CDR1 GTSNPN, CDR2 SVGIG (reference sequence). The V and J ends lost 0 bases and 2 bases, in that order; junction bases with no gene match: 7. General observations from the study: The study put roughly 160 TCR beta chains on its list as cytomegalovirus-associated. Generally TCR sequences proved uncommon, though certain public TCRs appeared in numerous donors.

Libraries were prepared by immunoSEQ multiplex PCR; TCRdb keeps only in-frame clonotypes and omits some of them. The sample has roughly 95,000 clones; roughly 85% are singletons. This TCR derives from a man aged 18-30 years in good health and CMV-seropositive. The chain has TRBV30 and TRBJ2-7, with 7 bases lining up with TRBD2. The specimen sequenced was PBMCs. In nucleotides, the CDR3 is TGTGCCTGGAGTGTAGGGTGGGAGGGACCCTACGAGCAGTACTTC. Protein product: CAWSVGWEGPYEQYF.